A single sample gave rise to the 12 T cell receptor beta chains below, sequenced in a study of T cells in tuberculosis. Cells were sorted from thawed PBMC rested overnight and stained with GMM-loaded CD1B tetramer, viability dye and anti-CD3. CD1B tetramers were loaded with Rhodococcus equi-derived C32 glucose monomycolate. Clones were read by immunoSEQ multiplex PCR, and TCRdb kept only the in-frame ones, dropping some. The sample includes approximately 57,000 clones, nearly 90% seen only once; the top ten take around a fifth. Sequenced material: CD1b-GMM tetramer-negative cells sorted from PBMCs. The receptor set was obtained from an adult woman with latent tuberculosis.

V is TRBV28 and J is TRBJ2-2, with 7 bases fitting TRBD1. The germline gives CDR1 MDHEN, CDR2 SYDVKM. CDR3 size: 15 residues. V shed 6 bases and J 4 bases; nucleotides not matched to a gene: 8. In nucleotides, the CDR3 is TGTGCCAGCAGCCATCGAGGGGGCGGCACCGGGGAGCTGTTTTTT. This translates into CASSHRGGGTGELFF.

The chain carries TRBV29-1 and TRBJ2-1; 7 bases are shared with TRBD1. Germline V gene sequence: CDR1 SQVTM, CDR2 ANQGSEA. This CDR3 has 14 residues. The ends lost 8 bases at V and 7 bases at J; junction bases unmatched: 14. The CDR3 DNA reads as TGCAGCCATTCTATAGGGGGCGATGGGAATGAGCAGTTCTTC. This translates into CSHSIGGDGNEQFF.

The V gene is TRBV6-1, the J gene TRBJ2-7, with TRBD1 identical over 10 bases. The CDR3 runs 15 residues. V shed 1 base and J 4 bases; nucleotides not matched to a gene: 4. Germline V gene sequence: CDR1 MNHNS, CDR2 SASEGT. Here the CDR3 reads CASSEGQGAGYEQYF. CDR3 in DNA: TGTGCCAGCAGTGAAGGACAGGGGGCGGGGTACGAGCAGTACTTC.

The genes are TRBV9 and TRBJ2-7; tentatively, D is TRBD2 (6 bases). The CDR3 has 14 amino acids. Germline-derived CDR1 and CDR2 are SGDLS and YYNGEE. The germline V and J ends were trimmed by 2 bases and 6 bases, with 15 bases remaining between them. The CDR3 reads CASSVEGWGSEQYF. In DNA, the CDR3 is TGTGCCAGCAGCGTGGAGGGGTGGGGTAGCGAGCAGTACTTC.

Regarding this clone: A much larger clone is a single base away; this may be a read error. This chain links TRBV7-3 with TRBJ1-1, with a possible D match to TRBD1 (5 bases). Looked up from germline, CDR1 is SGHTA and CDR2 is FQGTGA. V was trimmed by 2 bases and J by 1 base, leaving 5 bases between them. The CDR3 loop spans 13 amino acids. CDR3 DNA: TGTGCCAGCAGCTTAGGACAGAACACTGAAGCTTTCTTT. Its translation is CASSLGQNTEAFF.

This clone was detected only once. The chain carries TRBV6-5 and TRBJ2-1, with D tentatively TRBD1 (7 bases). Germline lookup yields CDR1 MNHEY and CDR2 SVGAGI. V was shortened by 0 bases and J by 12 bases, with 12 bases between the two germline ends. CDR3 length: 13 amino acids. The CDR3 nucleotides are TGTGCCAGCAGTTACTCAGGCCAGGGGGGGCAGTTCTTC. It is translated as CASSYSGQGGQFF.

A single count supports this clone. The chain joins TRBV7-9 to TRBJ1-1; 7 positions agree with TRBD1. Germline V CDR1 and CDR2: SEHNR, FQNEAQ (reference sequence). J lost 0 bases, V lost 10 bases, and 8 bases had no gene match. The CDR3 sequence is 14 residues long. CDR3 bases: TGTGCCACCAAATCAGGGACAGTGAACACTGAAGCTTTCTTT. This encodes CATKSGTVNTEAFF.

The chain carries TRBV5-1 and TRBJ1-2; 7 bases fit TRBD1. Germline CDR1 SGHRS, CDR2 YFSETQ. The V gene end was trimmed by 6 bases and the J gene end by 4 bases; junction bases not matched to a gene: 6. This CDR3 contains 13 residues. CDR3 sequence reads: CASTGQVGYGYTF. The CDR3 DNA reads TGCGCCAGCACAGGACAGGTGGGCTATGGCTACACCTTC.

The CDR3 DNA is TGTGCCTGGAGTGTAGGCCAGGGAAGGTTTGAATACAATGAGCAGTTCTTC. As protein: CAWSVGQGRFEYNEQFF. The rearrangement joins TRBV30 to TRBJ2-1; tentative D call: TRBD1 (5 bases). The CDR3 is made up of 17 amino acids. CDR1 and CDR2 (germline): GTSNPN, SVGIG (reference sequence). V lost 0 bases and J lost 4, with 19 bases in between. The full variable domain, in which reference TRBV30 and TRBJ2-1 provide the parts outside the CDR3, is SQTIHQWPATLVQPVGSPLSLECTVEGTSNPNLYWYRQAAGRGLQLLFYSVGIGQISSEVPQNLSASRPQDRQFILSSKKLLLSDSGFYLCAWSVGQGRFEYNEQFFGPGTRLTVL.

J is TRBJ2-1 and V is TRBV5-4; TRBD2 is a possible D gene (6 bases). Between the trimmed V and J ends, which lost 0 bases and 2 bases, there was a span of 18 bases. CDR3 length: 18 residues. Germline V lookup: CDR1 SGHNT, CDR2 YYREEE (reference sequence). The CDR3 DNA follows: TGTGCCAGCAGCTTGGGGCGAAAGGTAGCGGATACCTACAATGAGCAGTTCTTC. Its protein product is CASSLGRKVADTYNEQFF.

The V call is TRBV12-2, the J call TRBJ1-3; the table's D gene call, TRBD1, was not cross checked with the DNA. TRBV12-2 corresponds to a pseudogene. The CDR3 is made up of 16 amino acids. In DNA, the CDR3 is TGTGCAAGTCACCCCATCCCGGCAGGGCGAGAAAACACCATATATTTT. The encoded protein is CASHPIPAGRENTIYF.

The chain is built from TRBV7-2 and TRBJ2-3; a possible D gene is TRBD1 (7 bases). This CDR3 has 15 amino acids. Germline CDR1 SGHTA, CDR2 FQGNSA. V lost 5 bases and J 3 bases, leaving 15 bases between the germline ends. In nucleotides, the CDR3 is TGTGCCAGCAGCACAGGGGCTAGCGCAACAGATACGCAGTATTTT. It codes for CASSTGASATDTQYF.